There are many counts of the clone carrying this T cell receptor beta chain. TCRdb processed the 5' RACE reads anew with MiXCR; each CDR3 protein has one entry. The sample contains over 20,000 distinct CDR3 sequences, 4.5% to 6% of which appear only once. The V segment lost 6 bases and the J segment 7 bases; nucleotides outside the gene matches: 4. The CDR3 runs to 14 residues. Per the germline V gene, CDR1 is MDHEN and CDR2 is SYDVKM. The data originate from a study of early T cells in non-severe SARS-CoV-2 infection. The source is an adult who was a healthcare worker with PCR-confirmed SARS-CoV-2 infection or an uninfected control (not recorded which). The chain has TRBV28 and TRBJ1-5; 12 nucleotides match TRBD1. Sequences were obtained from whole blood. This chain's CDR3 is CASSRGTGGQPQHF. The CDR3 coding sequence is TGTGCCAGCAGCCGCGGGACAGGGGGCCAGCCCCAGCATTTT.